Following are 23 T cell receptor beta chains from one sample sequenced in a study of molecular identifiers for immune sequencing clone quantification. TCRdb re-analysed the PCR reads in MiXCR, keeping a single row per CDR3 protein. The sample carries a few hundred thousand distinct CDR3 sequences, over 20% recorded once. Sequences were obtained from naive CD8+ T cells from blood, with Jurkat cell RNA spiked in. Sample subset: FACS-sorted CD8+CD4-CCR7+CD45RA+ naive T cells. All receptors come from a human donor in good health. Some libraries in this study had Jurkat cell RNA spiked in.

This clonotype was picked up a small number of times. The CDR3 sequence: CAWTSGGTTDTQYF. Written as DNA, the CDR3 is TGTGCCTGGACTAGCGGGGGGACCACAGATACGCAGTATTTT. The chain recombines TRBV30 with TRBJ2-3; 11 nucleotides agree with TRBD2. The CDR3 contains 14 residues. Germline CDR1 is GTSNPN and CDR2 is SVGIG (reference sequence). Trimming took 4 bases from V and 2 from J; bases not matched to a gene: 2.

This clonotype was detected only a few times. DNA of the CDR3: TGCGCCAGCAGTGCAGCGGGTATAAATGAGCAGTTCTTC. Amino acids: CASSAAGINEQFF. The V gene is TRBV10-2, the J gene TRBJ2-1; D is possibly TRBD2 (6 bases). Germline CDR1 and CDR2: WSHSY and SAAADI. The CDR3 extends over 13 amino acids. The V end was cut by 4 bases, the J end by 7 bases, with 11 bases between.

The chain carries TRBV20-1 and TRBJ1-5; D call uncertain. The CDR3 runs 15 residues. CDR1 is DFQATT, CDR2 SNEGSKA, per germline (reference sequence). The V end lost 0 bases, the J end lost 0 bases, and 9 bases lay between the germline ends. CDR3 sequence (DNA): TGCAGTGCTAGAGACCTAACAGCTAGCAATCAGCCCCAGCATTTT. Its protein is CSARDLTASNQPQHF.

This clonotype has ten or more counts. CDR3 loop: CASSYRLGNTGELFF. In nucleotides, the CDR3 is TGTGCCAGCAGTTACAGGCTGGGGAACACCGGGGAGCTGTTTTTT. The chain has TRBV6-2 or TRBV6-3 and TRBJ2-2, with unresolved D. Looked up from germline, CDR1 is MNHEY and CDR2 is SVGEGT. The CDR3 contains 15 residues. The V gene lost 2 bases and the J gene lost 1 base, with 8 bases spanning the gap.

This chain links TRBV5-4 with TRBJ2-3; possibly TRBD1 for D (5 bases). The V and J ends lost 5 bases and 0 bases respectively, with 13 bases between them. This CDR3 has 15 residues. Per germline, CDR1 SGHNT and CDR2 YYREEE (reference sequence). DNA for the CDR3: TGTGCCAGCAGGTTAGACAGATCTAGCACAGATACGCAGTATTTT. Translating it yields CASRLDRSSTDTQYF.

Comments on this clonotype: A read error may explain this, as a much larger clone is one base away. The chain is built from TRBV7-6 and TRBJ1-5; D unresolved. The CDR3 loop spans 13 amino acids. CDR1 SGHVS and CDR2 FNYEAQ come from the germline V gene. Here the CDR3 DNA reads TGTGCCAGCAGCTTAGGGATCAATCAGCCCCGGCATTTT. As protein: CASSLGINQPRHF.

This clonotype was observed a single time. At one boundary the junction diverges from the germline segment, which might be a read error. The J gene is TRBJ1-1, the V gene TRBV7-9, with D perhaps TRBD1 (6 bases). Germline V CDR1 and CDR2: SEHNR, FQNEAQ (reference sequence). There are 15 residues in the CDR3. The CDR3 sequence: CASSWGAKMNTGAFF. CDR3 bases: TGTGCCAGCAGCTGGGGGGCGAAGATGAACACTGGAGCTTTCTTT.

This clonotype has a handful of counts. The chain joins TRBV9 to TRBJ1-1; D not resolved. CDR3 length equals 14 residues. V was clipped by 0 bases and J by 6 bases, with 12 bases between them. The germline CDR1 and CDR2 sequences are SGDLS and YYNGEE. DNA of the CDR3: TGTGCCAGCAGCGTAGGGGGAGGGCTCGCTGAAGCTTTCTTT. Amino acid sequence: CASSVGGGLAEAFF.

The sample holds many counts of this clonotype. The J gene is TRBJ1-1, the V gene TRBV27; tentative D call: TRBD1 (5 bases). Trimming took off 4 bases at V and 8 bases at J, with 14 bases between the two ends. This CDR3 comprises 13 residues. The germline gives CDR1 MNHEY, CDR2 SMNVEV (reference sequence). The CDR3 region has the DNA TGTGCCAGCAGTTCTGCGGGGACCCCAGAAGCTTTCTTT. This gives the protein CASSSAGTPEAFF.

Concerning this clonotype: This may come from a read error, since a much larger clone is one base off. No conserved phenylalanine or tryptophan ends this CDR3, so it is likely a read error. This CDR3 is CATSRRTSGRPDTQYL. CDR3 sequence (DNA): TGTGCCACCAGCAGAAGGACTAGCGGGAGACCAGATACGCAGTATCTT. The chain carries TRBV15 and TRBJ2-3, with 13 bases lining up with TRBD2. The V segment lost 2 bases and the J segment 4 bases; nucleotides outside the gene matches: 3. Looked up from germline, CDR1 is LNHNV and CDR2 is YYDKDF (reference sequence). The CDR3 loop spans 16 amino acids.

V is TRBV14 and J is TRBJ2-3; 8 nucleotides match TRBD1. This CDR3 contains 12 residues. Germline CDR1 SGHDN, CDR2 FVKESK. The J segment lost 8 bases and the V segment lost 4 bases, leaving 2 bases of the junction unmatched. CDR3 in amino acids: CASSPGGATQYF. CDR3 nucleotides: TGTGCCAGCAGCCCAGGGGGCGCTACGCAGTATTTT. Full variable domain (rest looked up from reference TRBV14 and TRBJ2-3): EAGVTQFPSHSVIEKGQTVTLRCDPISGHDNLYWYRRVMGKEIKFLLHFVKESKQDESGMPNNRFLAERTGGTYSTLKVQPAELEDSGVYFCASSPGGATQYFGPGTRLTVL.

A note on this clonotype: This could be a read error, since a much larger clone is one nucleotide away. The chain employs TRBV7-9 and TRBJ2-2; a weak D match, TRBD1 (6 bases). Germline CDR1 reads SEHNR; CDR2 reads FQNEAQ (reference sequence). Trimming stripped 4 bases from V and 3 bases from J, with 9 bases between. The CDR3 loop spans 14 amino acids. DNA for the CDR3: TGTGCCAGCAGCTCAACAGGGTACACCGGGGAGCTGTTTTTT. This gives the protein CASSSTGYTGELFF. The full variable domain, completed using reference TRBV7-9 and TRBJ2-2, is DTGVSQNPRHKITKRGQNVTFRCDPISEHNRLYWYRQTLGQGPEFLTYFQNEAQLEKSRLLSDRFSAERPKGSFSTLEIQRTEQGDSAMYLCASSSTGYTGELFFGEGSRLTVL.

Only a few counts were recorded for this clonotype. The chain recombines TRBV27 with TRBJ2-5; the D is unclear. The CDR3 runs to 13 residues. Germline lookup yields CDR1 MNHEY and CDR2 SMNVEV (reference sequence). With 6 bases removed from V and 0 bases from J, the gap between germline ends came to 8 bases. This chain's CDR3 is CASSLIYQETQYF. As DNA, the CDR3 is TGTGCCAGCAGCCTTATATACCAAGAGACCCAGTACTTC.

For this clonotype: This may arise from a read error, as a much more abundant clone is one base away. The chain combines TRBV20-1 with TRBJ2-3; maybe TRBD2 (7 bases). The CDR3 consists of 18 residues. In germline, CDR1 is DFQATT, CDR2 SNEGSKA (reference sequence). Trimming removed 1 base at V and 1 base at J, with 21 bases between. CDR3 sequence reads: CSARGVGGGLLGTDTQYF. The CDR3 DNA reads TGCAGTGCTAGAGGGGTTGGCGGGGGCCTCCTTGGCACAGATACGCAGTATTTT.

This clonotype turned up a few times. A junction end diverges from the germline sequence, so it may reflect a read error. This chain joins TRBV30 and TRBJ2-3; 9 positions match TRBD2. The germline CDR1 and CDR2 sequences are GTSNPN and SVGIG (reference sequence). CDR3 length: 16 amino acids. The CDR3 spells CASRGWPSGITGTQYF. DNA for the CDR3: TGTGCATCGAGGGGCTGGCCTAGCGGGATCACAGGTACGCAGTATTTT.

This clonotype was recorded a few times. In DNA form, the CDR3 reads TGTGCCAGCAGCCAGTTCGGACAGGGGGCAGATACGCAGTATTTT. It yields the protein CASSQFGQGADTQYF. This sequence joins TRBV7-6 and TRBJ2-3, with 10 bases lining up with TRBD1. CDR1 is SGHVS and CDR2 is FNYEAQ in the germline V gene. CDR3 length: 15 residues. Unmatched junction bases numbered 6, after V lost 5 bases and J lost 4 bases.

About this clonotype itself: A single base separates this from a much larger clone, so it may be a read error. The V and J genes are TRBV7-9 and TRBJ2-3; D remains ambiguous. Trimming shortened V by 5 bases and J by 4 bases, and 13 bases separated the two germline ends. This CDR3 comprises 14 residues. Germline values: CDR1 SEHNR, CDR2 FQNEAQ (reference sequence). The CDR3, as DNA: TGTGCCAGCAGCCTAAACACCCCAGCAGATACGCAGTATTTT. Its translation: CASSLNTPADTQYF.

Turning to this clonotype: A much larger clone differs from this one at a single base, so this may be a read error. CDR3 in amino acids: CASSQEAGRDTEAFF. CDR3 bases: TGCGCCAGCAGCCAAGAGGCAGGGAGGGACACTGAAGCTTTCTTT. The chain joins TRBV4-1 to TRBJ1-1, with D possibly matching TRBD1 (5 bases). V dropped 0 bases and J dropped 3 bases, with 11 bases sitting between them. Germline V gives CDR1 MGHRA, CDR2 YSYEKL. The length of the CDR3 is 15 residues.

In nucleotides, the CDR3 is TGTGCCAGCAGCTACCCCGCCTCCTACGAGCAGTACTTC. Protein sequence: CASSYPASYEQYF. This chain joins TRBV7-9 and TRBJ2-7; no clear D. This CDR3 comprises 13 residues. The ends were cut back, 4 bases at V and 0 bases at J, with 7 bases in the middle. The germline gives CDR1 SEHNR, CDR2 FQNEAQ (reference sequence).

This clonotype has a count of ten or more. The chain uses TRBV7-9 and TRBJ2-3; TRBD2 aligns across 10 bases. Trimming removed 7 bases from V and 2 bases from J; junction bases left unmatched: 12. The CDR3 sequence is 17 residues long. Germline V gene lookup returns CDR1 SEHNR and CDR2 FQNEAQ (reference sequence). In DNA form, the CDR3 reads TGTGCCAGCATCGCACCTCTAGCGGGGGCCTCCACAGATACGCAGTATTTT. Protein: CASIAPLAGASTDTQYF.

Many counts were recorded for this clonotype. V gene TRBV7-2 combines with J gene TRBJ2-7; D may match TRBD1 or TRBD2 (5 bases each). The CDR3 runs to 14 residues. Germline V CDR1 and CDR2: SGHTA, FQGNSA. V was trimmed by 3 bases and J by 2 bases, leaving 11 bases between them. The DNA of the CDR3 is TGTGCCAGCAGCTTCACCGGGGCCCCCTACGAGCAGTACTTC. Its translation is CASSFTGAPYEQYF.

This clonotype was picked up many times. The J gene is TRBJ1-5, the V gene TRBV4-3; D call uncertain. This CDR3 comprises 14 residues. Per the germline V gene, CDR1 is LGHNA and CDR2 is YSLEER. Between the trimmed V and J ends, which lost 0 bases and 0 bases, there was a span of 3 bases. The CDR3 sequence: CASSQDLSNQPQHF. The CDR3 bases are TGCGCCAGCAGCCAAGATCTTAGCAATCAGCCCCAGCATTTT.

This clonotype appeared a few times. V usage is TRBV20-1 and J usage is TRBJ2-5; TRBD2 matches at 7 bases. J gave up 0 bases and V 6 bases, and 13 bases lay outside the gene matches. CDR1 DFQATT and CDR2 SNEGSKA come from the germline V gene (reference sequence). CDR3 length: 16 residues. CDR3 residues: CSATPLAGVYQETQYF. The CDR3 bases are TGCAGTGCCACACCTCTTGCGGGGGTGTACCAAGAGACCCAGTACTTC.